One T cell receptor beta chain is described in this entry. The sample belongs to a study of blood T cell repertoires in COVID-19. Study context: Sites in the United States, Italy and Spain provided acute and convalescent COVID-19 samples. T cells, B-cell-depleted T cells, or PBMCs supplied cDNA or gDNA.

V lost 1 base and J lost 7, with 12 bases in between. The V gene's germline CDR1 is SGHRS and CDR2 YFSETQ. This CDR3 is built from 13 residues. As handled by the study authors: Reference gene primer amplification gave estimated nucleated cell counts. The assay was immunoSEQ multiplex PCR, and TCRdb's table has in-frame clones only and misses some. D and trimming come from the DNA, and the V and J calls and clone size come from that table. The sample lists 160,000 or so clones; approximately 80% were seen once. This chain links TRBV5-1 with TRBJ2-7; D might be TRBD1 (5 bases). The sequence was obtained from a woman aged 50 to 60 with acute or convalescent COVID-19. The sample taken for sequencing was peripheral blood. In DNA, the CDR3 is TGCGCCAGCAGCTTGACAGGTCCTAGGGAGCAGTACTTC. It codes for CASSLTGPREQYF.